This entry lists 31 T cell receptor beta chains sequenced from one sample in a study of low-dose radiotherapy and immunotherapy resistance in tumors. Alpha- and beta-chain coverage of first-strand cDNA came from TRAV- and TRBV-specific primers. TCRs were amplified for about 18 PCR cycles with a constant-region primer and V-primer adapter. TCRdb fed the reads into MiXCR, producing one record per CDR3 protein. The data hold about 14,000 distinct CDR3 sequences, with about 70% observed a single time. The receptor source for this set is a human donor with advanced metastatic prostate, ovarian, gallbladder or colorectal cancer (not recorded which). This table probably holds off-target reads from a library built for another chain.

V is TRBV11-2 and J is TRBJ2-5, with D possibly being TRBD1 or TRBD2 (6 bases each). This CDR3 region has 13 residues. CDR1 and CDR2 from the germline V gene are SGHAT and FQNNGV. The V end lost 4 bases, the J end lost 7 bases, and 13 bases lay between the germline ends. The CDR3 DNA follows: TGTGCCAGCAGCTCCGGGGGCGGACGGACCCAGTACTTC. It encodes CASSSGGGRTQYF.

This chain connects TRBV12-3 or TRBV12-4 to TRBJ2-1, with TRBD2 matching 9 bases. The CDR3 extends over 16 amino acids. Unmatched junction bases numbered 8, after V lost 3 bases and J lost 5 bases. The CDR3 here is CASSLETSGLNNEQFF. As DNA, the CDR3 is TGTGCCAGCAGTTTGGAGACTAGCGGTCTAAACAATGAGCAGTTCTTC.

This clonotype was detected a few times. This chain links TRBV19 with TRBJ2-1; tentatively, D is TRBD2 (5 bases). This CDR3 comprises 13 residues. Trimming stripped 1 base from V and 9 bases from J, with 10 bases between. The germline gives CDR1 LNHDA, CDR2 SQIVND (reference sequence). The CDR3 protein is CASSIGVGVEQFF. The CDR3 DNA reads as TGTGCCAGTAGTATAGGCGTCGGGGTTGAGCAGTTCTTC.

This chain links TRBV7-9 with TRBJ2-1, with 9 bases fitting TRBD2. V gave up 5 bases and J gave up 5 bases; unmatched junction bases: 7. CDR3 length equals 15 residues. Germline V gene data show CDR1 as SEHNR and CDR2 as FQNEAQ (reference sequence). DNA of the CDR3: TGTGCCAGCAGCCCCGGACTAGCGACAAACAATGAGCAGTTCTTC. It specifies CASSPGLATNNEQFF.

This clonotype was observed a handful of times. The rearrangement uses TRBV19 and TRBJ1-1, with TRBD1 as a possible D gene (6 bases). The CDR3 contains 15 residues. V was cut by 4 bases and J by 6 bases, with 18 bases left in between. CDR1 and CDR2 (germline): LNHDA, SQIVND (reference sequence). The CDR3, as DNA: TGTGCCAGTAGTAATCCCCAGGGGTCCGGTCCTGAAGCTTTCTTT. Its protein is CASSNPQGSGPEAFF. Variable domain in full (rest from reference TRBV19 and TRBJ1-1): DGGITQSPKYLFRKEGQNVTLSCEQNLNHDAMYWYRQDPGQGLRLIYYSQIVNDFQKGDIAEGYSVSREKKESFPLTVTSAQKNPTAFYLCASSNPQGSGPEAFFGQGTRLTVV.

V usage is TRBV7-2 and J usage is TRBJ2-3; 10 positions agree with TRBD2. This CDR3 spans 16 amino acids. Germline lookup yields CDR1 SGHTA and CDR2 FQGNSA. The trim removed 1 base at V and 4 bases at J, leaving 5 bases unmatched. The CDR3 region has the DNA TGTGCCAGCAGCTTAGGGCAGCGGGGGGGCCCAGATACGCAGTATTTT. This translates into CASSLGQRGGPDTQYF.

CDR3 bases: TGTGCCAGCAGTGAAGTAACCGGGAACACTGAAGCTTTCTTT. Translation gives CASSEVTGNTEAFF. V usage is TRBV6-1 and J usage is TRBJ1-1, with D uncertain. With 1 base removed from V and 1 base from J, the gap between germline ends came to 7 bases. Per germline, CDR1 MNHNS and CDR2 SASEGT. The CDR3 is 14 amino acids.

The rearrangement uses TRBV18 and TRBJ1-4; 9 nucleotides line up with TRBD1. With V trimmed by 6 bases and J by 1 base, 3 bases remained unmatched. The CDR3 has 15 amino acids. Germline-derived CDR1 and CDR2 are KGHSH and LQKENI. In DNA form, the CDR3 reads TGTGCCAGCTCGGGACAGGGTGTAACTAATGAAAAACTGTTTTTT. This gives the protein CASSGQGVTNEKLFF.

This clonotype was detected a few times. The chain uses TRBV12-3 or TRBV12-4 and TRBJ2-5; no firm D call. The V and J ends lost 5 bases and 1 base respectively, with 11 bases between them. This CDR3 has 14 amino acids. The DNA for the CDR3 is TGTGCCAGCAGTCCGTCCTGGTCCCAAGAGACCCAGTACTTC. Its protein product is CASSPSWSQETQYF.

A few counts support this clonotype. The gene calls are TRBV14 and TRBJ2-1; the match to TRBD2 covers 9 bases. CDR1 and CDR2 from the germline V gene are SGHDN and FVKESK. This CDR3 has 17 amino acids. The ends lost 4 bases at V and 9 bases at J; junction bases unmatched: 16. CDR3 region: CASSLTSGYQPWGEQFF. The CDR3 DNA is TGTGCCAGCAGCCTCACTAGCGGGTATCAGCCGTGGGGTGAGCAGTTCTTC.

The V and J genes are TRBV18 and TRBJ1-2; D is ambiguous. The germline CDR1 and CDR2 sequences are KGHSH and LQKENI. Between the trimmed V and J ends, which lost 3 bases and 4 bases, there was a span of 9 bases. The CDR3 runs to 13 residues. The DNA for the CDR3 is TGTGCCAGCTCACCGGAAAAGGTCTATGGCTACACCTTC. Translation: CASSPEKVYGYTF.

The chain is built from TRBV2 and TRBJ2-5; 7 bases align to TRBD2. The CDR3 has 16 residues. The germline V gene encodes CDR1 SNHLY and CDR2 FYNNEI. After removal of 9 bases from V and 2 bases from J, the junction contained 15 bases not matched to a gene. DNA of the CDR3: TGTGCCAGTGAAAGCTGGAGCGGGGAAATTCAAGAGACCCAGTACTTC. It codes for CASESWSGEIQETQYF. The whole variable domain, filled in from reference TRBV2 and TRBJ2-5, reads EPEVTQTPSHQVTQMGQEVILRCVPISNHLYFYWYRQILGQKVEFLVSFYNNEISEKSEIFDDQFSVERPDGSNFTLKIRSTKLEDSAMYFCASESWSGEIQETQYFGPGTRLLVL.

V and J are TRBV6-1 and TRBJ2-1; D ambiguous. The CDR3 sequence is 13 residues long. V lost 0 bases to trimming and J lost 15 bases, with 15 bases between them. CDR1 is MNHNS, CDR2 SASEGT, per germline. CDR3 nucleotide sequence: TGTGCCAGCAGTGAAGCGTCCCGCCTGTACCGGTTCTTC. Its protein is CASSEASRLYRFF.

The CDR3 loop is CASSYQGQYEQYF. DNA for the CDR3: TGTGCCAGCAGTTACCAAGGACAGTACGAGCAGTACTTC. The rearrangement joins TRBV6-1 to TRBJ2-7; possibly TRBD1 for D (6 bases). This CDR3 has 13 residues. Germline-derived CDR1 and CDR2 are MNHNS and SASEGT. V gave up 5 bases and J gave up 4 bases, with 12 bases separating them.

The chain carries TRBV24-1 and TRBJ2-7; no clear D gene. Deletions cut 11 bases from V and 7 bases from J, with 8 bases between. The CDR3 covers 9 residues. Germline CDR1 KGHDR, CDR2 SFDVKD. CDR3 in DNA: TGTGCCAACCCCTGGGAGCAGTACTTC. Protein sequence: CANPWEQYF.

The rearrangement joins TRBV6-2 or TRBV6-3 to TRBJ1-1; D is undetermined. This CDR3 spans 13 amino acids. In germline, CDR1 is MNHEY, CDR2 SVGEGT. Trimming stripped 5 bases from V and 2 bases from J, with 9 bases between. The CDR3 DNA reads TGTGCCAGCAGTCCCGCCGGTAACACTGAAGCTTTCTTT. It yields the protein CASSPAGNTEAFF.

This clonotype was counted between two and nine times. A junction end diverges from the germline sequence, so it may reflect a read error. The V and J genes are TRBV18 and TRBJ2-2; D may match TRBD1 or TRBD2 (5 bases each). CDR3 length equals 15 residues. Germline CDR1 KGHSH, CDR2 LQKENI. The CDR3 bases are TGTGCCAGCTCAACACCCGGGACGACCAACGGGGAGCTGTTTTTT. Amino acid sequence: CASSTPGTTNGELFF.

V and J are TRBV9 and TRBJ2-7, with D unresolved. V gave up 4 bases and J gave up 1 base, with 9 bases separating them. This CDR3 contains 13 residues. The V gene's germline CDR1 is SGDLS and CDR2 YYNGEE. CDR3 bases: TGTGCCAGCAGCAAGGACGGATCCTACGAGCAGTACTTC. Amino acids: CASSKDGSYEQYF.

The chain joins TRBV6-2 or TRBV6-3 to TRBJ1-2; 7 bases line up with TRBD1. V dropped 6 bases and J dropped 2; count of bases not matched to a gene: 3. The CDR3 is made up of 13 amino acids. Germline V lookup: CDR1 MNHEY, CDR2 SVGEGT. The CDR3 DNA reads TGTGCCAGCAGCTCACAGGGGAACTATGGCTACACCTTC. Translation: CASSSQGNYGYTF.

V and J are TRBV11-3 and TRBJ2-1; perhaps TRBD2 as D (6 bases). V lost 5 bases and J lost 8, with 16 bases in between. Per the germline V gene, CDR1 is SGHNT and CDR2 is YENEEA. The CDR3 spans 14 residues. The CDR3 here is CASSVRGGVDEQFF. CDR3 DNA sequence: TGTGCCAGCAGCGTAAGAGGAGGGGTTGATGAGCAGTTCTTC.

J is TRBJ1-1 and V is TRBV14, with 10 bases lining up with TRBD1. The J segment lost 4 bases and the V segment lost 6 bases, leaving 2 bases of the junction unmatched. The V gene's germline CDR1 is SGHDN and CDR2 FVKESK. The CDR3 extends over 13 amino acids. In DNA form, the CDR3 reads TGTGCCAGCAGGCGACAGGGGGCCACTGAAGCTTTCTTT. Its translation is CASRRQGATEAFF.

The chain carries TRBV18 and TRBJ1-1; 10 bases align to TRBD1. Germline CDR1 is KGHSH and CDR2 is LQKENI. Trimming removed 6 bases from V and 6 bases from J; junction bases left unmatched: 4. The CDR3 covers 13 residues. CDR3 bases: TGTGCCAGCTCGCCCGGACAGGGGGCTGAAGCTTTCTTT. Its protein is CASSPGQGAEAFF.

This clonotype was seen more than once but under ten times. The V and J genes are TRBV12-3 or TRBV12-4 and TRBJ1-5; maybe TRBD1 (5 bases). With 7 bases removed from V and 6 bases from J, the gap between germline ends came to 13 bases. The CDR3 spans 13 residues. CDR3 in amino acids: CASTPAGRQPQHF. For the CDR3, the DNA is TGTGCCAGCACCCCGGCAGGGCGTCAGCCCCAGCATTTT.

The rearrangement joins TRBV6-1 to TRBJ2-2, with a weak D call TRBD1 (6 bases). This CDR3 contains 19 residues. V dropped 6 bases and J dropped 5 bases, with 28 bases sitting between them. CDR1 and CDR2 from the germline V gene are MNHNS and SASEGT. The CDR3: CASSDRFGGRDKGTGELFF. The CDR3 coding sequence is TGTGCCAGCAGCGATCGCTTTGGGGGCCGGGATAAGGGGACCGGGGAGCTGTTTTTT.

CDR3 sequence: CAISEGGASSYNEQFF. The CDR3 bases are TGTGCCATCAGTGAGGGCGGGGCAAGCTCCTACAATGAGCAGTTCTTC. The chain is built from TRBV10-3 and TRBJ2-1; the D gene is possibly TRBD2 (6 bases). Germline CDR1 reads ENHRY; CDR2 reads SYGVKD. The CDR3 length is 16 residues. V shed 2 bases and J shed 0 bases, with 11 bases lying between them.

The chain has TRBV6-5 and TRBJ2-7, with 7 positions matching TRBD2. Germline-derived CDR1 and CDR2 are MNHEY and SVGAGI. This CDR3 comprises 12 residues. After removal of 6 bases from V and 4 bases from J, the junction contained 3 bases not matched to a gene. The CDR3 DNA follows: TGTGCCAGCAGCCCCGGGGGGTACGAGCAGTACTTC. Its translation is CASSPGGYEQYF.

The V gene is TRBV3-1, the J gene TRBJ2-1; D might be TRBD1 (6 bases). The CDR3 is 13 amino acids. Germline V gene data show CDR1 as LGHDT and CDR2 as YNNKEL (reference sequence). Deletions cut 0 bases from V and 6 bases from J, with 6 bases between. The CDR3 DNA reads TGTGCCAGCAGCCAAGACAGGGGCAATGAGCAGTTCTTC. As protein: CASSQDRGNEQFF.

The V call is TRBV11-2, the J call TRBJ1-2; 9 bases map to TRBD1. Trimming removed 1 base from V and 3 bases from J; junction bases left unmatched: 15. The CDR3 contains 19 residues. The germline V gene has CDR1 SGHAT and CDR2 FQNNGV. The CDR3 here is CASSLGPLGGQGLDYGYTF. DNA for the CDR3: TGTGCCAGCAGCTTAGGACCCCTCGGGGGACAGGGCCTTGACTATGGCTACACCTTC.

This clonotype was detected a few times. The chain is built from TRBV7-2 and TRBJ1-5; no definite D call. The germline V gene has CDR1 SGHTA and CDR2 FQGNSA. The length of the CDR3 is 15 residues. The V end lost 1 base, the J end lost 3 bases, and 10 bases lay between the germline ends. The CDR3 coding sequence is TGTGCCAGCAGCTTAGATTTACAGATCAATCAGCCCCAGCATTTT. Encoded protein: CASSLDLQINQPQHF.

This rearrangement joins TRBV6-5 to TRBJ2-1; 9 bases match TRBD2. This CDR3 has 13 amino acids. From germline, CDR1 is MNHEY and CDR2 SVGAGI. Trimming removed 5 bases from V and 6 bases from J; junction bases left unmatched: 2. CDR3 sequence reads: CASSSSGGNEQFF. In DNA form, the CDR3 reads TGTGCCAGCAGTAGTAGCGGGGGCAATGAGCAGTTCTTC.

This clonotype was picked up one time. The chain recombines TRBV14 with TRBJ2-1; TRBD1 matches at 10 bases. The germline gives CDR1 SGHDN, CDR2 FVKESK. V shed 1 base, J shed 9 bases, and the junction held 9 bases outside the gene matches. This CDR3 is 16 amino acids long. The CDR3 reads CASSQGDRGLQSEQFF. CDR3 sequence (DNA): TGTGCCAGCAGCCAAGGTGACAGGGGGCTTCAGAGTGAGCAGTTCTTC.